These 21 T cell receptor beta chains originate from one sample sequenced in a study of blood T cells in healthy people across ages. Sample-barcoded 5' priming and a J-beta primer mix drove a second PCR of about 7 to 12 cycles. TCRdb re-analysed the 5' RACE reads in MiXCR, keeping a single row per CDR3 protein. The sample records roughly 930,000 distinct CDR3 sequences, roughly 52% being singletons. The source material was blood. All receptors come from a man aged 30 to 39 in good health.

This clonotype was detected a few times. A much larger clone differs by one base, so this may be a read error. The chain recombines TRBV9 with TRBJ2-3; 8 nucleotides align to TRBD1. The CDR3 spans 16 residues. V gave up 3 bases and J gave up 3 bases; unmatched junction bases: 9. CDR1 is SGDLS, CDR2 YYNGEE, per germline. CDR3 nucleotide sequence: TGTGCCAGCAGCGCACAGGGGGGACATAGGACAGATACGCAGTATTTT. Translating gives CASSAQGGHRTDTQYF.

As concerns this clonotype: This may be a read error: a much more frequent sequence differs by one nucleotide. The chain combines TRBV12-3 or TRBV12-4 with TRBJ1-1, with D unclear. The CDR3 totals 13 residues. V dropped 6 bases and J dropped 1 base, with 9 bases sitting between them. The CDR3 region has the DNA TGTGCCAGCAGACAACAGCAGAACACTGAAGCTTTCTTT. This encodes CASRQQQNTEAFF.

This clonotype was detected only a few times. This sequence joins TRBV20-1 and TRBJ2-7; 8 bases line up with TRBD1. Germline values: CDR1 DFQATT, CDR2 SNEGSKA (reference sequence). V lost 6 bases to trimming and J lost 0 bases; unmatched junction nucleotides: 13. The CDR3 runs to 16 residues. CDR3 DNA sequence: TGCAGTGCATACTTAGGACAGGGCCTCAGCTCCTACGAGCAGTACTTC. It yields the protein CSAYLGQGLSSYEQYF.

The CDR3 DNA is TGTGCCAGCAGCCAAGTCAACCCGGGGGAGCAGTACTTC. Protein: CASSQVNPGEQYF. This chain uses TRBV3-1 with TRBJ2-5; tentative D call: TRBD2 (6 bases). Trimming shortened V by 1 base and J by 11 bases, and 14 bases separated the two germline ends. In germline, CDR1 is LGHDT, CDR2 YNNKEL (reference sequence). CDR3 length: 13 residues.

The chain combines TRBV4-1 with TRBJ1-2; unclear D gene. Trimming removed 0 bases from V and 4 bases from J, with 6 bases in between. The CDR3 is 13 amino acids. Germline values: CDR1 MGHRA, CDR2 YSYEKL. The CDR3 here is CASSQDALYGYTF. In nucleotides, the CDR3 is TGCGCCAGCAGCCAAGATGCCCTCTATGGCTACACCTTC.

The V call is TRBV19, the J call TRBJ2-1; D assignment may be TRBD1 or TRBD2 (5 bases each). The DNA end is more similar to TRBJ2-7, so the J call may be wrong. The length of the CDR3 is 15 residues. Germline assignment: CDR1 LNHDA and CDR2 SQIVND (reference sequence). The CDR3 sequence: CASSSEGSSYNEQYF. For the CDR3, the DNA is TGTGCCAGTAGTAGCGAGGGGAGCTCCTACAATGAGCAGTACTTC.

V is TRBV12-3 or TRBV12-4 and J is TRBJ2-7; tentatively, D is TRBD1 or TRBD2 (6 bases each). The J call is in doubt because the DNA end fits TRBJ2-5 better. The CDR3 length is 15 residues. CDR3 residues: CASTTTRGARETQYF. The CDR3 DNA reads TGTGCCAGCACCACCACTAGGGGGGCGAGGGAGACCCAGTACTTC.

The rearrangement joins TRBV28 to TRBJ2-3, with 8 bases lining up with TRBD2. There are 18 residues in the CDR3. Germline V gene data show CDR1 as MDHEN and CDR2 as SYDVKM. V gave up 7 bases and J gave up 1 base; unmatched junction bases: 16. CDR3 loop: CASIAGVAGLGGTDTQYF. The CDR3 DNA follows: TGTGCCAGCATCGCTGGCGTGGCGGGACTAGGGGGCACAGATACGCAGTATTTT.

The chain has TRBV4-2 and TRBJ2-4; 11 nucleotides match TRBD2. This CDR3 is 19 amino acids long. Germline-derived CDR1 and CDR2 are LGHNA and YNFKEQ. With 1 base clipped from V and 1 base from J, the junction kept 9 bases outside the gene matches. In DNA form, the CDR3 reads TGTGCCAGCAGCCAAGTCTCGCTAGCGGGGGGCGGGGCCAAAAACATTCAGTACTTC. This gives the protein CASSQVSLAGGGAKNIQYF.

The chain has TRBV2 and TRBJ2-3; D remains unclear. The germline CDR1 and CDR2 sequences are SNHLY and FYNNEI. This CDR3 comprises 15 residues. Trimming took 7 bases from V and 8 from J, leaving 22 bases between them. The CDR3, as DNA: TGTGCCAGCAATGATGGAACCAAAGTATCCGGTACGCAGTATTTT. It yields the protein CASNDGTKVSGTQYF.

This clonotype turned up a few times. The chain couples TRBV7-8 to TRBJ2-1; D may be TRBD1 (5 bases). Trimming pared 0 bases from V and 10 bases from J, leaving 7 bases between. From germline, CDR1 is SGHVS and CDR2 FQNEAQ. The CDR3 sequence is 12 residues long. CDR3 nucleotides: TGTGCCAGCAGCTTAGCGCCAGGGGAGCAGTTCTTC. Its protein product is CASSLAPGEQFF.

The CDR3 nucleotides read TGTGCCACCCGGGACAGGGGGAAAAACGAGCAGTACTTC. Its translation: CATRDRGKNEQYF. V usage is TRBV7-2 and J usage is TRBJ2-4, with 11 bases identical to TRBD1. Matching the DNA end better, TRBJ2-7 makes the J call doubtful. Germline V gene sequence: CDR1 SGHTA, CDR2 FQGNSA. The CDR3 is made up of 13 amino acids.

This clonotype was seen repeatedly, ten times or more. The V call is TRBV3-1, the J call TRBJ2-1, with D unresolved. The CDR3 sequence is 12 residues long. Trimming took off 3 bases at V and 5 bases at J, with 5 bases between the two ends. CDR1 and CDR2 (germline): LGHDT, YNNKEL (reference sequence). CDR3 in amino acids: CASSQLNNEQFF. In DNA, the CDR3 is TGTGCCAGCAGCCAGTTAAACAATGAGCAGTTCTTC.

In the case of this clonotype: A read error may be the cause here, since a much bigger clone is one base away. The chain employs TRBV7-2 and TRBJ1-2; D not certain. There are 14 residues in the CDR3. Germline V lookup: CDR1 SGHTA, CDR2 FQGNSA. The chain's CDR3 is CAGSFASVVFPYTF. In nucleotides, the CDR3 is TGTGCCGGCAGCTTCGCCTCTGTGGTCTTTCCCTACACCTTC.

This clonotype was picked up many times. V gene TRBV6-2 or TRBV6-3 combines with J gene TRBJ2-3; 10 positions match TRBD2. J gave up 1 base and V 6 bases, and 4 bases lay outside the gene matches. The CDR3 extends over 15 amino acids. The V gene's germline CDR1 is MNHEY and CDR2 SVGEGT. CDR3 sequence reads: CASSSGTSGTDTQYF. In DNA form, the CDR3 reads TGTGCCAGCAGCTCCGGGACTAGCGGCACAGATACGCAGTATTTT.

In DNA form, the CDR3 reads TGTGCCAGCGGGGGCCAGAGGGAGACCCAGTACTTC. Translating gives CASGGQRETQYF. This chain joins TRBV3-1 and TRBJ2-7; perhaps TRBD1 as D (6 bases). TRBJ2-5 explains the end of the DNA better; the J call may be wrong. The CDR3 spans 12 residues. Germline loops: CDR1 LGHDT, CDR2 YNNKEL (reference sequence).

The chain has TRBV7-8 and TRBJ2-1; tentatively, D is TRBD1 (5 bases). The CDR3 extends over 14 amino acids. From germline, CDR1 is SGHVS and CDR2 FQNEAQ. V lost 5 bases to trimming and J lost 8 bases, with 16 bases between them. The CDR3 region has the DNA TGTGCCAGCAGCCCAAACCAGGGTTGGGATGAGCAGTTCTTC. It yields the protein CASSPNQGWDEQFF.

This clonotype was seen more than once but under ten times. The V and J genes are TRBV27 and TRBJ1-5; D not resolved. Germline values: CDR1 MNHEY, CDR2 SMNVEV (reference sequence). Trimming removed 5 bases at V and 6 bases at J, with 14 bases between. The CDR3 length is 14 residues. CDR3: CASSAPPALQPQHF. The DNA for the CDR3 is TGTGCCAGCAGTGCGCCGCCGGCCCTTCAGCCCCAGCATTTT.

The rearrangement uses TRBV6-6 and TRBJ2-3; 11 nucleotides match TRBD1. The germline CDR1 and CDR2 sequences are MNHNY and SVGAGI (reference sequence). This CDR3 spans 16 amino acids. Losses at the gene ends were 5 bases for V and 0 bases for J; bases not matched to a gene: 4. CDR3 sequence: CASSKDRGPSTDTQYF. The CDR3 nucleotides read TGTGCCAGCAGTAAGGACAGGGGGCCTAGCACAGATACGCAGTATTTT.

CDR3 region: CASSESFGSASPLHF. Written as DNA, the CDR3 is TGTGCCAGCAGTGAATCCTTCGGGTCGGCTTCACCCCTCCACTTT. The chain joins TRBV25-1 to TRBJ1-6; D not certain. CDR1 and CDR2 (germline): MGHDK, SYGVNS. This CDR3 region has 15 residues. With 1 base removed from V and 9 bases from J, the gap between germline ends came to 13 bases.

The rearrangement joins TRBV6-5 to TRBJ1-2, with 8 positions matching TRBD1. The CDR3 covers 14 residues. Germline CDR1 reads MNHEY; CDR2 reads SVGAGI. V lost 5 bases, J lost 8 bases, and 10 bases stayed unmatched. This CDR3 reads CASSTLGQGLGYTF. DNA of the CDR3: TGTGCCAGCAGTACCCTTGGACAGGGCTTGGGCTACACCTTC.